Shown below are 5 T cell receptor beta chains from a single sample sequenced in a study of low-dose radiotherapy and immunotherapy resistance in tumors (dated by TCRdb to the early 2020s). The run used an Illumina HiSeq 2500. Superscript III and a set of TRAV- and TRBV-specific primers were used to synthesize first-strand cDNA, so that both TCRalpha and TCRbeta chains were covered. TCRs were amplified for around 20 PCR cycles with Phusion, using a constant-region primer paired with the adapter attached to the V primers. TCRdb trimmed public reads at Q25 via fastp, called clones via MiXCR and kept in-frame beta chains. CDR3 protein duplicates are merged, each entry listing the most common genes and DNA. In all, the sample holds some 39,000 distinct CDR3 sequences, and about a third of those were seen once. 3.5% to 4.5% of the sample goes to the ten largest clones. Per the publication, the time point label means: before trial treatment.

The material was PBMCs, obtained before treatment. Source of these receptors: a male donor with gallbladder cancer.

A word on this clonotype: Only one base separates this from a far larger clonotype, so it likely reflects a read error. This sequence joins TRBV28 and TRBJ2-7; D is uncertain. Trimming shortened V by 6 bases and J by 1 base, and 4 bases separated the two germline ends. Germline-derived CDR1 and CDR2 are MDHEN and SYDVKM. The CDR3 totals 11 residues. For the CDR3, the DNA is TGTGCCAGCAGCCGGTCCTACGAGCAGTACTTC. Encoded protein: CASSRSYEQYF.

In its sample, this clonotype was seen many times. The chain employs TRBV11-2 and TRBJ2-5; a weak D match, TRBD2 (5 bases). Germline lookup yields CDR1 SGHAT and CDR2 FQNNGV. The CDR3 contains 15 residues. V was cut by 5 bases and J by 2 bases, with 15 bases left in between. CDR3 protein: CASSPTRGFQETQYF. DNA for the CDR3: TGTGCCAGCAGCCCCACCCGCGGGTTTCAAGAGACCCAGTACTTC.

V and J are TRBV20-1 and TRBJ2-1; tentative D call: TRBD2 (6 bases). V dropped 2 bases and J dropped 2 bases, with 13 bases sitting between them. Per the germline V gene, CDR1 is DFQATT and CDR2 is SNEGSKA (reference sequence). There are 15 residues in the CDR3. The CDR3: CSARSYGGPYNEQFF. Written as DNA, the CDR3 is TGCAGTGCTAGATCGTACGGAGGGCCCTACAATGAGCAGTTCTTC.

Concerning this clonotype: With a far larger clone one base away, a read error is the likely cause. The chain has TRBV25-1 and TRBJ2-5; D tentatively fits TRBD1 or TRBD2 (6 bases each). CDR1 and CDR2 (germline): MGHDK, SYGVNS. This CDR3 contains 14 residues. V was pared by 6 bases and J by 11 bases, with 22 bases between. The chain's CDR3 is CASSTGALYNEQYF. The CDR3 region has the DNA TGTGCCAGCAGCACGGGGGCCTTATACAATGAGCAGTACTTC.

About this clonotype itself: A clone one base away is much larger, so this may be a read error. The chain employs TRBV27 and TRBJ2-1; TRBD1 is a possible D gene (6 bases). This CDR3 contains 12 residues. Between the trimmed V and J ends, which lost 3 bases and 10 bases, there was a span of 10 bases. Germline values: CDR1 MNHEY, CDR2 SMNVEV (reference sequence). The CDR3 bases are TGTGCCAGCAGTTTTGGGGGCTACGAGCAGTTCTTC. Its translation is CASSFGGYEQFF.